These T cell receptor beta chains were read from a single sample in a study of blood T cell repertoires in COVID-19. Method: immunoSEQ multiplex PCR; TCRdb's copy keeps in-frame clones and lacks some. There are roughly 260,000 clones in the sample; under 95% occur only once, and approximately 1.9% lies in the top ten. Sequencing was carried out using PBMCs or T cells enriched from blood (not recorded which). All receptors derive from a woman younger than 35 who had recovered from COVID-19. Each CDR3 is given with its conserved first and last residue. A D gene is named only where the DNA matches it firmly. A clone size is listed for some rows: how often the clone was seen (once, few, many), or a class if it is expanded.

V	size	D	J	DNA	CDR3
TRBV5-6	NA	NA	TRBJ1-1	TGTGCCAGCAGCCCGATAAAGAACTGGCAGACAAACACTGAAGCTTTCTTT	CASSPIKNWQTNTEAFF
TRBV18	NA	NA	TRBJ1-5	TGTGCCAGCTCACCCAGCGATTCGCGGCCCCAGCATTTT	CASSPSDSRPQHF
TRBV7-3	NA	NA	TRBJ2-7	TGTGCCAGCAGCTTAAGTCAGGGAAATTACGAGCAGTACTTC	CASSLSQGNYEQYF
TRBV6-5	NA	NA	TRBJ2-7	TGTGCCAGCAGTTACGCGGCGGTAAGCTCCTACGAGCAGTACTTC	CASSYAAVSSYEQYF
TRBV18	NA	NA	TRBJ2-1	TGTGCCAGCTCACTAGCGGCCGGTGAGCAGTTCTTC	CASSLAAGEQFF
TRBV7-2	once	TRBD1	TRBJ1-1	TGTGCCAGCAGCGTGGGACAGCGTTACACTGAAGCTTTCTTT	CASSVGQRYTEAFF
TRBV5-6	once	TRBD2	TRBJ2-1	TGTGCCAGCAGCTTGTCTACTAGCGGGGGGCCGTTCTTC	CASSLSTSGGPFF
TRBV7-3	NA	TRBD2	TRBJ2-1	TGTGCCAGCAGCGGGCCCGGGAGGCCCTTTGAGCAGTTCTTC	CASSGPGRPFEQFF
TRBV18	NA	NA	TRBJ1-1	TGTGCCAGCTCACCCAGGATCAACACTGAAGCTTTCTTT	CASSPRINTEAFF
TRBV2	NA	TRBD2	TRBJ2-3	TGTGCCAGTGAGCGGGAGGCTAGCACAGATACGCAGTATTTT	CASEREASTDTQYF
TRBV20-1	NA	NA	TRBJ1-4	TGCAGCCGGTTCGTGAATGAAAAACTGTTTTTT	CSRFVNEKLFF
TRBV5-5	NA	NA	TRBJ1-2	TGTGCCAGCAGTCCGAGTTACTATGGCTACACCTTC	CASSPSYYGYTF
TRBV21-1	NA	NA	TRBJ2-3	TGTGCCAGCAGCAAGGGGACAACGAGCACAGATACGCAGTATTTT	CASSKGTTSTDTQYF
TRBV3-1/TRBV3-2	NA	NA	TRBJ2-1	TGTGCCAGCAGCCCCCGGCGGTCCTCCTACAATGAGCAGTTCTTC	CASSPRRSSYNEQFF
TRBV9	NA	NA	TRBJ1-1	TGTGCCAGCAGCCCCCCCAGGGGAGAGAACACTGAAGCTTTCTTT	CASSPPRGENTEAFF
TRBV18	NA	TRBD1	TRBJ1-4	TGTGCCAGCTCCCCTCTTAGGGACAGCTATGAAAAACTGTTTTTT	CASSPLRDSYEKLFF
TRBV7-2	NA	NA	TRBJ2-7	TGTGCCAGCAGCTTAGATGGGACACGTACCTACGAGCAGTACTTC	CASSLDGTRTYEQYF
TRBV9	NA	NA	TRBJ2-7	TGTGCCAGCAGCGAACGGAACGGGTACGAGCAGTACTTC	CASSERNGYEQYF